This TCR beta chain was observed in a study of blood T cell repertoires in COVID-19. On the study more broadly: Acute and convalescent COVID-19 specimens originated in the United States, Italy and Spain. From T cells, B-cell-depleted T cells, or PBMCs came the material, which was cDNA or gDNA.

Authors' processing steps: Counts of nucleated cells, estimated from reference gene primer amplification, were obtained. Sequenced by immunoSEQ multiplex PCR; TCRdb stores in-frame clones only, minus some. The V and J calls and clone size are taken from that table; D and trimming were inferred from the DNA. The table includes roughly 82,000 clones, roughly four fifths detected once. J gave up 6 bases and V 6 bases, and 9 bases lay outside the gene matches. The CDR3 sequence is 15 residues long. Germline V gene lookup returns CDR1 KGHSH and CDR2 LQKENI. V is TRBV18 and J is TRBJ1-5; 9 positions match TRBD1. This TCR was sampled from a man in his sixties with acute or convalescent COVID-19. The sample comprised peripheral blood. DNA of the CDR3: TGTGCCAGCTCGCCTAACAGGGGGCAAGGTCAGCCCCAGCATTTT. Its protein is CASSPNRGQGQPQHF.